This T cell receptor beta chain originates from a study of shared clonotypes between healthy human individuals. Whole-study findings and limits: Specimens sampled were limited to blood, with tissue repertoires likely differing.

With 3 bases clipped from V and 3 bases from J, the junction kept 1 base outside the gene matches. Germline values: CDR1 SNHLY, CDR2 FYNNEI. CDR3 length: 14 amino acids. DNA input for the unsorted PBMC replicate PCRs was about 0.3 ug, 30,000 to 35,000 T cell genomes. Sequenced by immunoSEQ multiplex PCR; TCRdb stores in-frame clones only, minus some. The table includes hundreds of thousands of clones, roughly three quarters detected once. Concerning this clone: What it binds is unknown.

This sequence was found in a woman between 40 and 55 years old in good health. Some clones in this sample may be carry-over from other donors' samples. Sequencing was done on a sample of PBMCs. The rearrangement links TRBV2 to TRBJ1-4, with 7 bases that match TRBD1. This chain's CDR3 is CASSDGTANEKLFF. DNA for the CDR3: TGTGCCAGCAGTGACGGGACAGCTAATGAAAAACTGTTTTTT.